The rows below give T cell receptor beta chains drawn from one sample of a study of CXCR3-negative and CXCR3-positive naive CD8 T cells. TCRdb reanalyzed the 5' RACE reads and collapses them to one entry per CDR3 protein, without DNA. There are approximately 89,000 distinct CDR3 sequences in the sample, with approximately 0.5% held by the top ten. Sequenced material: naive CXCR3+ CD8+ T cells from blood. The receptor set was obtained from a human donor in good health. Some clones in this sample may be carry-over from other donors' samples. CDR3s include the opening cysteine and the closing phenylalanine or tryptophan.

TRBV5-4	TRBJ1-1	CASSLGDRSLDTEAFF
TRBV12-3/TRBV12-4	TRBJ1-1	CASSYGRYTEAFF
TRBV14	TRBJ2-2	CASSQKELAVTGELFF
TRBV20-1	TRBJ2-2	CSARPKDSDTGELFF
TRBV20-1	TRBJ2-1	CSASPGLAGRWAVHEQFF
TRBV28	TRBJ2-6	CATLSLGANVLTF
TRBV7-3	TRBJ2-1	CASSPKEASTYNEQFF
TRBV5-6	TRBJ2-1	CASSSDRSSYNEQFF
TRBV28	TRBJ1-4	CASSSRTANNEKLFF
TRBV9	TRBJ2-7	CASSPEPGLHEQYF
TRBV15	TRBJ2-7	CATSEGAEQYF
TRBV28	TRBJ2-3	CASVDRGGGDTQYF
TRBV20-1	TRBJ2-1	CSAQTWGTINEQFF
TRBV5-6	TRBJ2-5	CASSLTIIETQYF
TRBV5-5	TRBJ2-3	CASSPTSGSSDTQYF
TRBV6-2/TRBV6-3	TRBJ2-2	CATEASGRNGELFF
TRBV27	TRBJ1-5	CASSLDRVDQPQHF
TRBV20-1	TRBJ1-4	CSGNQLWDHERKLFF
TRBV29-1	TRBJ1-1	CSVGGPYTDTEAFF
TRBV6-6	TRBJ2-2	CASSYSPSGNIGELFF
TRBV12-3/TRBV12-4	TRBJ2-6	CASSPPGGANSGANVLTF
TRBV9	TRBJ2-5	CASSVVAAPQETQYF
TRBV11-2	TRBJ2-7	CASNPNTETFYEQYF
TRBV27	TRBJ2-6	CASHQQPRQEVAGANVLTF
TRBV5-1	TRBJ2-1	CASTTSGGNEQFF
TRBV12-3/TRBV12-4	TRBJ2-7	CASSTTGTGIYDYEQYF
TRBV28	TRBJ1-4	CASSSRGRWKLFF
TRBV29-1	TRBJ2-7	CSVELVLGSYEQYF
TRBV6-6	TRBJ1-5	CASSPPSSSNQPQHF
TRBV29-1	TRBJ2-3	CSVVSGDRSTDTQYF
TRBV5-1	TRBJ2-1	CASSLVGQALREQFF
TRBV27	TRBJ2-6	CASSHSGANVLTF
TRBV11-1	TRBJ1-1	CASSLGEGMNTEGFF
TRBV7-3	TRBJ2-1	CASSHRGRSSYNEQFF
TRBV2	TRBJ2-1	CASSEGDFNIEQFF
TRBV6-5	TRBJ1-1	CASSYMSPRYSTEAFF
TRBV20-1	TRBJ2-3	CSASSGVIPNTDTQYF
TRBV29-1	TRBJ2-7	CSVLAGEYEQYF
TRBV27	TRBJ2-7	CASSQGRPYEQYF
TRBV4-1	TRBJ2-1	CASSQNSGRANEQFF
TRBV2	TRBJ2-7	CASSDPGRSYEQYF
TRBV14	TRBJ1-1	CASSQDIGGGTEAFF
TRBV28	TRBJ2-7	CASSVDGDYEQNF
TRBV7-7	TRBJ2-1	CASSFGSGGAYEQFF
TRBV10-3	TRBJ1-4	CAIRGASNEKLFF
TRBV7-9	TRBJ2-7	CASSSQGQGYEQYF
TRBV15	TRBJ2-7	CATSREPGLHYEQYF
TRBV7-2	TRBJ2-1	CASSLLAGVMNEQFF